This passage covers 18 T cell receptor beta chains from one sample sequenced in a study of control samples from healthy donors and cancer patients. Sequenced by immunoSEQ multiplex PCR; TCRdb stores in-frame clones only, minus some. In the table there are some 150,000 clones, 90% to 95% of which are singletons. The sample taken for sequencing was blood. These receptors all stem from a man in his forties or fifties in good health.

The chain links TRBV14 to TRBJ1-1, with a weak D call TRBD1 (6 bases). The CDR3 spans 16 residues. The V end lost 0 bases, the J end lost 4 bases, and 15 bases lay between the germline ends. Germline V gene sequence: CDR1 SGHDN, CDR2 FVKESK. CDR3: CASSQDFGTSFTEAFF. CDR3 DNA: TGTGCCAGCAGCCAAGATTTCGGGACATCTTTCACTGAAGCTTTCTTT. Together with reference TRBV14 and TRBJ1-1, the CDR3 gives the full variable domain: EAGVTQFPSHSVIEKGQTVTLRCDPISGHDNLYWYRRVMGKEIKFLLHFVKESKQDESGMPNNRFLAERTGGTYSTLKVQPAELEDSGVYFCASSQDFGTSFTEAFFGQGTRLTVV.

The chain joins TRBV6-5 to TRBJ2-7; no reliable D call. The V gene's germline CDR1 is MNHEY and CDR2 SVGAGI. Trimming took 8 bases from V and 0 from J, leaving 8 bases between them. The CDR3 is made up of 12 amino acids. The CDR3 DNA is TGTGCCAGCGGCGGTAGCTCCTACGAGCAGTACTTC. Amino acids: CASGGSSYEQYF.

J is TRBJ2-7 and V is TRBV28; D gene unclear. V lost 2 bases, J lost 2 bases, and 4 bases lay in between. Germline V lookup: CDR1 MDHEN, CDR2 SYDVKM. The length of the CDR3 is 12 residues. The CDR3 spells CASSLITYEQYF. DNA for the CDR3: TGTGCCAGCAGTTTAATCACCTACGAGCAGTACTTC.

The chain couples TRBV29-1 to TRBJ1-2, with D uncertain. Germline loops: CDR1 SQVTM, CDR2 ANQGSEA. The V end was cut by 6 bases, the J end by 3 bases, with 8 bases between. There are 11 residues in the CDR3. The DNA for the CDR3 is TGCAGCGTGCACGACCACTATGGCTACACCTTC. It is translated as CSVHDHYGYTF. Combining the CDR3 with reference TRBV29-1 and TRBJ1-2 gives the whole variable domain SAVISQKPSRDICQRGTSLTIQCQVDSQVTMMFWYRQQPGQSLTLIATANQGSEATYESGFVIDKFPISRPNLTFSTLTVSNMSPEDSSIYLCSVHDHYGYTFGSGTRLTVV.

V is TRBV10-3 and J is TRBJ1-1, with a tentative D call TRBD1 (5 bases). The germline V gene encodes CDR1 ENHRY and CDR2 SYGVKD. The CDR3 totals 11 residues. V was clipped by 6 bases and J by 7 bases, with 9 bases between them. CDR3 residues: CAISDSIEAFF. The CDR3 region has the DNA TGTGCCATCAGCGACAGCATTGAAGCTTTCTTT.

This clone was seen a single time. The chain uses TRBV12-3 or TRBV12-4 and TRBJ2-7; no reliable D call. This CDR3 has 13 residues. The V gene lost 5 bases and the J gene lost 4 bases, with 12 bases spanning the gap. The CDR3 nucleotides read TGTGCCAGCAGTGGGTACGACGTATACGAGCAGTACTTC. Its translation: CASSGYDVYEQYF.

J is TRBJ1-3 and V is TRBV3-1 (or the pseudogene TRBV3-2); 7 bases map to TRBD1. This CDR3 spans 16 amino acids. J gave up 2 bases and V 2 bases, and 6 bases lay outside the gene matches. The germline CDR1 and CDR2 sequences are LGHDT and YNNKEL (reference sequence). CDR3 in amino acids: CASSQPEGAAGNTIYF. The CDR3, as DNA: TGTGCCAGCAGCCAACCCGAGGGGGCAGCTGGAAACACCATATATTTT.

For the CDR3, the DNA is TGTGCCAGCAGGAGGGTTGACACTGAAGCTTTCTTT. Protein sequence: CASRRVDTEAFF. V gene TRBV6-5 combines with J gene TRBJ1-1, with D hard to call. Per the germline V gene, CDR1 is MNHEY and CDR2 is SVGAGI. Trimming removed 6 bases from V and 3 bases from J, with 8 bases in between. This CDR3 has 12 residues.

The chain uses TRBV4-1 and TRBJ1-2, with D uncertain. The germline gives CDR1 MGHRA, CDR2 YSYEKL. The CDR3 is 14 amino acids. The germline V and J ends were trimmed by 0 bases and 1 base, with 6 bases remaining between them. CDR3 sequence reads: CASSQDPVNYGYTF. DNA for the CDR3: TGCGCCAGCAGCCAAGATCCAGTTAACTATGGCTACACCTTC.

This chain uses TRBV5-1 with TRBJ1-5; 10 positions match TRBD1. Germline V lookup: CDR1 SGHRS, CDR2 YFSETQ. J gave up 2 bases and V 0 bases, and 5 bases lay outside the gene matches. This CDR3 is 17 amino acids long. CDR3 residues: CASSLGDRGEGNQPQHF. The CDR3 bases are TGCGCCAGCAGCTTGGGGGACAGGGGAGAGGGCAATCAGCCCCAGCATTTT.

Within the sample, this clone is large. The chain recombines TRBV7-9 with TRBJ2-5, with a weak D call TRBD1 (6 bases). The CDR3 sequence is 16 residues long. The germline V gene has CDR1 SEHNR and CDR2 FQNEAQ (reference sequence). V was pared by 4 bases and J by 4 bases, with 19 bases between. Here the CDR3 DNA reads TGTGCCAGCAGCTACCTGGGGGCAGGGTCCCGAGAGACCCAGTACTTC. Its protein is CASSYLGAGSRETQYF. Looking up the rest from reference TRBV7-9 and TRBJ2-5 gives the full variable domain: DTGVSQNPRHKITKRGQNVTFRCDPISEHNRLYWYRQTLGQGPEFLTYFQNEAQLEKSRLLSDRFSAERPKGSFSTLEIQRTEQGDSAMYLCASSYLGAGSRETQYFGPGTRLLVL.

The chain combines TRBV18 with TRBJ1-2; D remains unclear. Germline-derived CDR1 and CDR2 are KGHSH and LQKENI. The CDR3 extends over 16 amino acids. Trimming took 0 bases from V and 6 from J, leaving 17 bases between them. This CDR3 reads CASSPPRGRPSDGYTF. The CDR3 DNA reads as TGTGCCAGCTCACCACCGAGAGGCAGACCTTCGGATGGCTACACCTTC.

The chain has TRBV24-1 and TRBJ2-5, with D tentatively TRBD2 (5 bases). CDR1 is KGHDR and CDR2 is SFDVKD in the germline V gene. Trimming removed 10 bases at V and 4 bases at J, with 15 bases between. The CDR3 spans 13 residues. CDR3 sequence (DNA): TGTGCCACGCGGGCCCCCTTACGAGAGACCCAGTACTTC. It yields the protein CATRAPLRETQYF.

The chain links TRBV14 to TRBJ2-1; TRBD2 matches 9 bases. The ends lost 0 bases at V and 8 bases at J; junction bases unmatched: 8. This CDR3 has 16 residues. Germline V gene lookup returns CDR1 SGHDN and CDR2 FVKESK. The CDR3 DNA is TGTGCCAGCAGCCAAGAACTAGCGGGTAAAGGCTATGAGCAGTTCTTC. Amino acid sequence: CASSQELAGKGYEQFF.

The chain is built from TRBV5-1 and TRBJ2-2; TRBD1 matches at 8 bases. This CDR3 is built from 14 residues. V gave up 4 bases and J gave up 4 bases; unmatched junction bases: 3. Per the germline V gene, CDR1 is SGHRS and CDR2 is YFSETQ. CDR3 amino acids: CASSTGGSTGELFF. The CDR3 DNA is TGCGCCAGCAGCACAGGGGGGAGCACCGGGGAGCTGTTTTTT.

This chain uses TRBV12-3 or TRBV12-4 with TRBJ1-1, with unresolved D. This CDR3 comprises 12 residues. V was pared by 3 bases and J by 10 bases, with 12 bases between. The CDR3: CASSFDITGAFF. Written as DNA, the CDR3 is TGTGCCAGCAGTTTTGACATAACGGGAGCTTTCTTT.

The CDR3 coding sequence is TGCGCCAGCAGCTTGTCCAGGGATGAAGCTTTCTTT. Translated, it gives CASSLSRDEAFF. The rearrangement uses TRBV5-1 and TRBJ1-1, with D possibly TRBD1 on 5 matching bases. Trimming pared 1 base from V and 7 bases from J, leaving 8 bases between. The CDR3 contains 12 residues. CDR1 SGHRS and CDR2 YFSETQ come from the germline V gene.

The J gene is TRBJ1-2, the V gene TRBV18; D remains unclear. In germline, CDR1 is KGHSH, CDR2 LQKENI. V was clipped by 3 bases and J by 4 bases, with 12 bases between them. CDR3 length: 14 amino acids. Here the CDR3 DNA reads TGTGCCAGCTCACCGGAGAGGCTGTCCTATGGCTACACCTTC. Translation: CASSPERLSYGYTF.